This TCR beta chain was sequenced for a study of cytomegalovirus exposure and HLA in healthy donors. CDR3 length: 15 amino acids. Germline CDR1 SGHDT, CDR2 YYEEEE. The germline V and J ends were trimmed by 4 bases and 1 base, with 9 bases remaining between them. Findings of the study overall: Prediction of most subjects' HLA-A and HLA-B alleles by TCR beta sequences was reportedly accurate.

The table lists this clone with a few counts. Its antigen is not identified. Primers for the PCR totalled 60 Vbeta and 13 Jbeta. Libraries were prepared by immunoSEQ multiplex PCR; TCRdb keeps only in-frame clonotypes and omits some of them. The data hold about 190,000 clones, with about 77% observed a single time. The chain is built from TRBV5-6 and TRBJ2-6, with D possibly TRBD2 on 6 matching bases. Sequencing input: PBMCs. This clonotype was obtained from a man aged 30 to 39 in good health and CMV-seropositive. Written as DNA, the CDR3 is TGTGCCAGCAGCGTCCGGGGGTCTGGGGCCAACGTCCTGACTTTC. Its protein is CASSVRGSGANVLTF.